The T cell receptor beta chain under discussion was sequenced for a study of technical replicates of blood from a few donors. Losses at the gene ends were 1 base for V and 2 bases for J; bases not matched to a gene: 11. CDR3 length: 19 amino acids. The germline gives CDR1 LGHNA, CDR2 YNFKEQ. Profiling relied on immunoSEQ multiplex PCR, and the TCRdb table lists in-frame clones only, not all of them. The sample has just over 60,000 clones, over 75% seen once; the top ten hold around 5.3%. This rearrangement joins TRBV4-2 to TRBJ2-2; 9 bases match TRBD2. This TCR was sampled from a human donor in good health. Some clones in this sample may be carry-over from other donors' samples. Material: PBMCs. CDR3 coding DNA: TGTGCCAGCAGCCAAGGTACTCTAGATAGCGGGGGCAACACCGGGGAGCTGTTTTTT. It is translated as CASSQGTLDSGGNTGELFF.